The present entry profiles one TCR beta chain with its context. As yet, its antigen is unknown. This sample is drawn from a study of neoadjuvant nivolumab and ipilimumab in lung cancer. Study-wide points: Pathologic regression was not significantly tied to TCR clonality. Resected tumors had greater TCR richness and clonality than uninvolved lung. Higher pretherapy blood TCR richness went with higher resected-tumor richness.

Measured with immunoSEQ multiplex PCR; TCRdb has only the in-frame clones, and not every one. The sample lists about 30,000 clones; roughly three quarters were seen once. The CDR3 is made up of 15 amino acids. Trimming pared 5 bases from V and 4 bases from J, leaving 17 bases between. The germline gives CDR1 SGHTA, CDR2 FQGNSA. The rearrangement uses TRBV7-2 and TRBJ1-2; a weak D match, TRBD1 (5 bases). This specimen consisted of tumor tissue, obtained after neoadjuvant nivolumab, alone or with ipilimumab, at or shortly before surgery. The TCR originated in an adult with non-small cell lung cancer. Here the CDR3 DNA reads TGTGCCAGCAGCCCCAACACAGGATTTAGCTATGGCTACACCTTC. Translating it yields CASSPNTGFSYGYTF.